Below are 22 T cell receptor beta chains sequenced from a single sample in a study of cytomegalovirus exposure and HLA in healthy donors. Primers for the PCR totalled 60 Vbeta and 13 Jbeta. Data came from immunoSEQ multiplex PCR; TCRdb stores just in-frame clones and leaves some out. The repertoire includes 150,000 to 200,000 clones, more than 70% of them detected once, and 0.2% to 0.3% sits in the top ten. The sequenced sample consisted of PBMCs. The receptors come from a boy aged 5-17 years in good health and CMV-seronegative.

The chain carries TRBV11-2 and TRBJ2-3; TRBD2 is a possible D gene (6 bases). CDR1 is SGHAT, CDR2 FQNNGV, per germline. V was trimmed by 0 bases and J by 0 bases, leaving 13 bases between them. This CDR3 comprises 17 residues. For the CDR3, the DNA is TGTGCCAGCAGCTTAGATTGGAGGGATCGAAGCACAGATACGCAGTATTTT. This translates into CASSLDWRDRSTDTQYF. Supplemented by reference TRBV11-2 and TRBJ2-3, the full variable domain reads EAGVAQSPRYKIIEKRQSVAFWCNPISGHATLYWYQQILGQGPKLLIQFQNNGVVDDSQLPKDRFSAERLKGVDSTLKIQPAKLEDSAVYLCASSLDWRDRSTDTQYFGPGTRLTVL.

This sequence joins TRBV4-1 and TRBJ2-7; possible D gene TRBD2, 6 bases. Germline-derived CDR1 and CDR2 are MGHRA and YSYEKL. There are 15 residues in the CDR3. The V and J ends lost 3 bases and 5 bases respectively, with 17 bases between them. The CDR3 DNA reads as TGCGCCAGCAGCCATCCCAGCGCGGGGAGAAACGAGCAGTACTTC. This sequence encodes CASSHPSAGRNEQYF.

V and J are TRBV19 and TRBJ2-7; TRBD2 is a possible D gene (5 bases). V was trimmed by 3 bases and J by 4 bases, leaving 16 bases between them. CDR3 size: 15 residues. The germline V gene has CDR1 LNHDA and CDR2 SQIVND (reference sequence). The DNA for the CDR3 is TGTGCCAGTAGTATTCAAGGACTGACCGGATACGAGCAGTACTTC. It is translated as CASSIQGLTGYEQYF.

This clone was counted a single time. The chain recombines TRBV9 with TRBJ2-2, with D possibly TRBD2 on 6 matching bases. The CDR3 consists of 17 residues. The germline V gene has CDR1 SGDLS and CDR2 YYNGEE. The ends were cut back, 3 bases at V and 2 bases at J, with 17 bases in the middle. In DNA form, the CDR3 reads TGTGCCAGCAGCGATACCGGGACTGGACTTAACACCGGGGAGCTGTTTTTT. This sequence encodes CASSDTGTGLNTGELFF.

V is TRBV4-2 and J is TRBJ2-2; 7 nucleotides match TRBD2. CDR3 length equals 18 residues. CDR1 is LGHNA and CDR2 is YNFKEQ in the germline V gene. J was trimmed by 0 bases and V by 4 bases; bases with no gene match: 11. CDR3 protein: CASSLRTRTFANTGELFF. As DNA, the CDR3 is TGTGCCAGCAGCCTCCGGACTAGAACGTTCGCGAACACCGGGGAGCTGTTTTTT.

The chain links TRBV11-2 to TRBJ1-2; a possible D gene is TRBD1 (6 bases). This CDR3 is built from 19 residues. V lost 1 base and J 2 bases, leaving 23 bases between the germline ends. Germline CDR1 reads SGHAT; CDR2 reads FQNNGV. The CDR3 region is CASSLVPYGQGKLNYGYTF. The CDR3 region has the DNA TGTGCCAGCAGCTTAGTTCCGTACGGGCAGGGGAAATTAAACTATGGCTACACCTTC.

The chain is built from TRBV7-9 and TRBJ2-7; 7 bases map to TRBD2. Losses at the gene ends were 2 bases for V and 5 bases for J; bases not matched to a gene: 12. Germline V CDR1 and CDR2: SEHNR, FQNEAQ (reference sequence). The CDR3 totals 16 residues. The CDR3 bases are TGTGCCAGCAGCTTAAAGAGTCCGGCTAGCGGCGACGAGCAGTACTTC. Translated, it gives CASSLKSPASGDEQYF.

This clone was seen once. The CDR3 bases are TGCGCCAGCAGCCAACGAAACTTGGACAGGGGAGGCACTGAAGCTTTCTTT. Translating gives CASSQRNLDRGGTEAFF. V is TRBV4-1 and J is TRBJ1-1; 9 bases are shared with TRBD1. V lost 2 bases and J lost 4; bases outside the gene matches: 11. The CDR3 loop spans 17 amino acids. Germline assignment: CDR1 MGHRA and CDR2 YSYEKL.

This chain's CDR3 is CASSLAVRGPAGELFF. The CDR3 DNA sequence: TGCGCCAGCAGCCTAGCGGTGCGGGGTCCCGCCGGGGAGCTGTTTTTT. This rearrangement joins TRBV4-1 to TRBJ2-2, with D possibly being TRBD2 (6 bases). The CDR3 is 16 residues long. Germline CDR1 is MGHRA and CDR2 is YSYEKL. V was trimmed by 4 bases and J by 6 bases, leaving 18 bases between them.

The rearrangement links TRBV27 to TRBJ1-6; perhaps TRBD1 as D (6 bases). Germline assignment: CDR1 MNHEY and CDR2 SMNVEV (reference sequence). The ends were cut back, 8 bases at V and 4 bases at J, with 9 bases in the middle. This CDR3 has 13 residues. Written as DNA, the CDR3 is TGTGCCAGCTGGGACACGTATAATTCACCCCTCCACTTT. Its protein product is CASWDTYNSPLHF.

The V gene is TRBV5-4, the J gene TRBJ2-7; D is perhaps TRBD1 (6 bases). CDR1 and CDR2 from the germline V gene are SGHNT and YYREEE (reference sequence). The germline V and J ends were trimmed by 2 bases and 0 bases, with 9 bases remaining between them. The CDR3 has 14 residues. The CDR3 coding sequence is TGTGCCAGCAGCTTTAGGGGGAGCTCCTACGAGCAGTACTTC. It specifies CASSFRGSSYEQYF. The variable domain in full, with the rest retrieved from reference TRBV5-4 and TRBJ2-7, is ETGVTQSPTHLIKTRGQQVTLRCSSQSGHNTVSWYQQALGQGPQFIFQYYREEENGRGNFPPRFSGLQFPNYSSELNVNALELDDSALYLCASSFRGSSYEQYFGPGTRLTVT.

This clone was recorded only once. The rearrangement joins TRBV9 to TRBJ1-6; TRBD1 matches 9 bases. The CDR3 has 15 residues. CDR1 and CDR2 (germline): SGDLS, YYNGEE. The V gene end was trimmed by 0 bases and the J gene end by 9 bases; junction bases not matched to a gene: 4. CDR3 coding DNA: TGTGCCAGCAGCGTAGAGGGACAGGGTCGTTCACCCCTCCACTTT. Amino acids: CASSVEGQGRSPLHF.

The sample holds one count of this clone. The V call is TRBV30, the J call TRBJ2-7; possible D gene TRBD1, 6 bases. This CDR3 has 14 residues. Trimming took 5 bases from V and 2 from J, leaving 16 bases between them. Germline V gene sequence: CDR1 GTSNPN, CDR2 SVGIG (reference sequence). CDR3 protein: CAWGPGTQTYEQYF. In DNA form, the CDR3 reads TGTGCCTGGGGACCCGGGACACAGACCTACGAGCAGTACTTC.

The chain recombines TRBV28 with TRBJ2-7; possibly TRBD1 for D (6 bases). The CDR3 loop spans 12 amino acids. In germline, CDR1 is MDHEN, CDR2 SYDVKM. V dropped 5 bases and J dropped 4 bases, with 9 bases sitting between them. CDR3 sequence reads: CASSAGQYEQYF. In DNA form, the CDR3 reads TGTGCCAGCAGTGCCGGACAGTACGAGCAGTACTTC. The full variable domain, rest sourced from reference TRBV28 and TRBJ2-7, is DVKVTQSSRYLVKRTGEKVFLECVQDMDHENMFWYRQDPGLGLRLIYFSYDVKMKEKGDIPEGYSVSREKKERFSLILESASTNQTSMYLCASSAGQYEQYFGPGTRLTVT.

The gene calls are TRBV4-2 and TRBJ2-7; TRBD1 agrees at 8 bases. Germline V gene sequence: CDR1 LGHNA, CDR2 YNFKEQ. The junction had 5 bases not matched to a gene; V was cut back by 4 bases and J by 0 bases. The CDR3 consists of 15 residues. The CDR3 loop is CASSPGQESSYEQYF. The DNA for the CDR3 is TGTGCCAGCAGCCCGGGACAGGAGAGCTCCTACGAGCAGTACTTC.

The rearrangement links TRBV11-2 to TRBJ1-1; D uncertain. Trimming took off 0 bases at V and 4 bases at J, with 6 bases between the two ends. This CDR3 has 13 amino acids. Germline V CDR1 and CDR2: SGHAT, FQNNGV. The CDR3 bases are TGTGCCAGCAGCTTAGATCTCCGCACTGAAGCTTTCTTT. This translates into CASSLDLRTEAFF.

As concerns this clone: The identical CDR3 is also encoded by other nucleotide sequences in the sample. The chain has TRBV9 and TRBJ1-1; D gene uncertain. V was clipped by 1 base and J by 1 base, with 5 bases between them. The CDR3 totals 13 residues. Germline CDR1 and CDR2: SGDLS and YYNGEE. The CDR3 loop reads CASSVSGNTEAFF. As DNA, the CDR3 is TGTGCCAGCAGCGTATCGGGGAACACTGAAGCTTTCTTT.

Written as DNA, the CDR3 is TGTGCCTACTCACCCGGGACTACCCACACAGATACGCAGTATTTT. Its translation: CAYSPGTTHTDTQYF. This chain links TRBV30 with TRBJ2-3; 7 bases align to TRBD2. J was trimmed by 2 bases and V by 7 bases; bases with no gene match: 12. This CDR3 comprises 15 residues. CDR1 GTSNPN and CDR2 SVGIG come from the germline V gene (reference sequence).

The chain is built from TRBV29-1 and TRBJ2-1, with 13 bases fitting TRBD2. This CDR3 has 15 residues. Germline V lookup: CDR1 SQVTM, CDR2 ANQGSEA. The V gene end was trimmed by 7 bases and the J gene end by 6 bases; junction bases not matched to a gene: 9. The CDR3 sequence: CSGLGTSGTPNEQFF. CDR3 in DNA: TGCAGCGGACTAGGGACTAGCGGGACCCCCAATGAGCAGTTCTTC.

The V and J genes are TRBV2 and TRBJ2-2, with D possibly matching TRBD2 (5 bases). V was pared by 8 bases and J by 5 bases, with 12 bases between. CDR1 is SNHLY and CDR2 is FYNNEI in the germline V gene. The CDR3 totals 13 residues. CDR3 nucleotide sequence: TGTGCCAGCTCACTCTCGGGGACCGGGGAGCTGTTTTTT. Its protein product is CASSLSGTGELFF.

The rearrangement uses TRBV10-3 and TRBJ1-1; 9 bases line up with TRBD1. The CDR3 extends over 12 amino acids. The germline V gene encodes CDR1 ENHRY and CDR2 SYGVKD. V lost 6 bases to trimming and J lost 4 bases; unmatched junction nucleotides: 0. The CDR3 spells CAIRTGGTEAFF. As DNA, the CDR3 is TGTGCCATCAGGACAGGGGGCACTGAAGCTTTCTTT.

This rearrangement joins TRBV7-2 to TRBJ1-2; D is unresolved. V shed 4 bases and J shed 8 bases, with 14 bases lying between them. Per the germline V gene, CDR1 is SGHTA and CDR2 is FQGNSA. CDR3 length equals 13 residues. The CDR3 nucleotides read TGTGCCAGCAGCTCTCGCCACTCTATGGGCTACACCTTC. Translation gives CASSSRHSMGYTF.